This T cell receptor (beta chain) was recovered during a study of blood T cell repertoires in COVID-19. At the level of the study: Some COVID-19 samples were acute and others convalescent; all came from the United States, Italy and Spain. The cDNA or gDNA used as material had been derived from T cells, B-cell-depleted T cells, or PBMCs.

The participants were between roughly 18 and 90 years old and came from about two dozen US areas. Participants reported their clinical history, and cohort assignment relied on those reports. Assay: immunoSEQ multiplex PCR; the TCRdb copy retains only in-frame clones and omits some. The profile shows about 320,000 clones, 80% to 90% of them singletons. V lost 6 bases, J lost 5 bases, and 7 bases stayed unmatched. Germline lookup yields CDR1 ENHRY and CDR2 SYGVKD. The CDR3 extends over 14 amino acids. The chain links TRBV10-3 to TRBJ1-2; 9 nucleotides agree with TRBD1. Sample: PBMCs or T cells enriched from blood (not recorded which). The TCR sequence derives from a man in his thirties or forties who had recovered from COVID-19. The CDR3 DNA is TGTGCCATCAGCACCCCGGGACAGGGTTATGGCTACACCTTC. It is translated as CAISTPGQGYGYTF.